The 15 T cell receptor beta chains below come from one sample, sequenced in a study of CD8+ T cells in alopecia areata. Treatment reported: oral pan-JAK inhibitor, 5-10 mg twice daily. RNA extraction and reverse transcription yielded cDNA as sequencing template. Clones were sequenced by immunoSEQ multiplex PCR, and TCRdb holds only the in-frame ones, with some missing. The table includes about 120,000 clones, approximately 53% detected once. Sequencing used CD4+ T cells sorted from blood, obtained at week 4, from a patient treated with tofacitinib. All receptors derive from a human donor with alopecia areata.

The chain links TRBV6-5 to TRBJ2-7; D might be TRBD1 or TRBD2, each matching 5 bases. V lost 0 bases, J lost 3 bases, and 15 bases lay in between. CDR3 length equals 16 residues. Germline CDR1 is MNHEY and CDR2 is SVGAGI. The CDR3 reads CASSYSRAGSLYEQYF. CDR3 bases: TGTGCCAGCAGTTACTCGAGGGCAGGGAGCCTCTACGAGCAGTACTTC.

The gene calls are TRBV5-1 and TRBJ2-1, with 8 nucleotides matching TRBD2. From germline, CDR1 is SGHRS and CDR2 YFSETQ. V dropped 4 bases and J dropped 9; count of bases not matched to a gene: 9. The CDR3 contains 14 residues. The CDR3 sequence is CASSAREVQGEQFF. The CDR3 coding sequence is TGCGCCAGCAGCGCGCGGGAGGTTCAGGGTGAGCAGTTCTTC.

In its sample, this clone was seen a few times. The chain couples TRBV29-1 to TRBJ2-7; possible D gene TRBD1, 6 bases. Trimming left V 5 bases short and J 7 bases short, with 9 bases between. CDR1 is SQVTM and CDR2 is ANQGSEA in the germline V gene. The CDR3 has 10 residues. This CDR3 is CSVLTGEQYF. The CDR3 DNA sequence: TGCAGCGTTCTTACAGGGGAGCAGTACTTC.

This clone has only a few counts. J is TRBJ1-1 and V is TRBV29-1; TRBD1 might be the D (5 bases). In germline, CDR1 is SQVTM, CDR2 ANQGSEA. This CDR3 contains 12 residues. Trimming shortened V by 6 bases and J by 7 bases, and 15 bases separated the two germline ends. CDR3 nucleotides: TGCAGCGTAGGGGAACTTCGAGATGAAGCTTTCTTT. This codes for CSVGELRDEAFF. The entire variable domain, with the rest obtained from reference TRBV29-1 and TRBJ1-1, is as follows: SAVISQKPSRDICQRGTSLTIQCQVDSQVTMMFWYRQQPGQSLTLIATANQGSEATYESGFVIDKFPISRPNLTFSTLTVSNMSPEDSSIYLCSVGELRDEAFFGQGTRLTVV.

The rearrangement uses TRBV2 and TRBJ1-4; a weak D match, TRBD1 (6 bases). Germline CDR1 and CDR2: SNHLY and FYNNEI. V lost 6 bases and J 11 bases, leaving 10 bases between the germline ends. This CDR3 spans 11 amino acids. CDR3 bases: TGTGCCAGCAGCAGGGGAGGGAAACTGTTTTTT. This sequence encodes CASSRGGKLFF.

The rearrangement uses TRBV5-1 and TRBJ1-5, with D uncertain. Germline lookup yields CDR1 SGHRS and CDR2 YFSETQ. Trimming cost V 3 bases and J 3 bases, with 10 bases left between them. The CDR3 is 14 amino acids. The CDR3 sequence: CASSYSGDNQPQHF. The CDR3 region has the DNA TGCGCCAGCAGCTATTCCGGGGACAATCAGCCCCAGCATTTT. The whole variable domain, remainder taken from reference TRBV5-1 and TRBJ1-5, is KAGVTQTPRYLIKTRGQQVTLSCSPISGHRSVSWYQQTPGQGLQFLFEYFSETQRNKGNFPGRFSGRQFSNSRSEMNVSTLELGDSALYLCASSYSGDNQPQHFGDGTRLSIL.

The rearrangement links TRBV6-6 to TRBJ2-7; 9 bases map to TRBD1. This CDR3 has 14 amino acids. Trimming removed 4 bases from V and 5 bases from J; junction bases left unmatched: 6. Germline V gene sequence: CDR1 MNHNY, CDR2 SVGAGI (reference sequence). The CDR3 here is CASSSGTGKNEQYF. The DNA for the CDR3 is TGTGCCAGCAGTTCGGGGACAGGGAAGAACGAGCAGTACTTC.

The chain links TRBV29-1 to TRBJ1-2; D not certain. The CDR3 extends over 15 amino acids. The V gene's germline CDR1 is SQVTM and CDR2 ANQGSEA. The V end lost 4 bases, the J end lost 8 bases, and 23 bases lay between the germline ends. In nucleotides, the CDR3 is TGCAGCGTTGTAGGTACGGGTAGGGCCAATAGAGGCTACACCTTC. This sequence encodes CSVVGTGRANRGYTF.

The rearrangement joins TRBV27 to TRBJ1-2; no clear D. This CDR3 region has 13 residues. The V gene lost 4 bases and the J gene lost 8 bases, with 14 bases spanning the gap. Germline CDR1 reads MNHEY; CDR2 reads SMNVEV (reference sequence). CDR3 sequence (DNA): TGTGCCAGCAGTTCCGAACGGGCAAGGGGCTACACCTTC. Amino acids: CASSSERARGYTF.

This clone was seen a handful of times. CDR3 loop: CASSPRRGEGGYTF. The CDR3 bases are TGTGCCAGCAGTCCACGCCGGGGGGAAGGTGGCTACACCTTC. This chain uses TRBV27 with TRBJ1-2; the D gene is possibly TRBD1 (5 bases). V was shortened by 5 bases and J by 7 bases, with 17 bases between the two germline ends. Germline V gene sequence: CDR1 MNHEY, CDR2 SMNVEV (reference sequence). The CDR3 totals 14 residues.

The rearrangement joins TRBV7-3 to TRBJ1-6; the D is unclear. The length of the CDR3 is 15 residues. The V and J ends lost 5 bases and 9 bases respectively, with 17 bases between them. Germline CDR1 SGHTA, CDR2 FQGTGA. CDR3 DNA: TGTGCCAGCAGCCCATCTGGACGAATTCGTTCACCCCTCCACTTT. Translation: CASSPSGRIRSPLHF.

This clone was picked up a small number of times. This chain joins TRBV30 and TRBJ1-5, with D possibly matching TRBD1 (5 bases). The CDR3 spans 13 residues. V lost 4 bases and J lost 3, with 10 bases in between. The germline CDR1 and CDR2 sequences are GTSNPN and SVGIG (reference sequence). The CDR3 reads CAWTRDSNQPQHF. The DNA for the CDR3 is TGTGCCTGGACCCGGGACTCCAATCAGCCCCAGCATTTT.

This clone was detected only a few times. The V gene is TRBV18, the J gene TRBJ2-7; D is uncertain. Trimming took off 3 bases at V and 4 bases at J, with 7 bases between the two ends. There are 12 residues in the CDR3. Germline V gene data show CDR1 as KGHSH and CDR2 as LQKENI. In DNA form, the CDR3 reads TGTGCCAGCTCACCCACACTATACGAGCAGTACTTC. This encodes CASSPTLYEQYF.

The chain is built from TRBV6-1 and TRBJ2-1; TRBD1 or TRBD2 may be the D gene (5 bases each). The CDR3 sequence is 11 residues long. V gave up 1 base and J gave up 11 bases, with 6 bases separating them. The V gene's germline CDR1 is MNHNS and CDR2 SASEGT. CDR3 coding DNA: TGTGCCAGCAGTGAAGGGGGGAAGCAGTTCTTC. As protein: CASSEGGKQFF.

This sequence joins TRBV6-6 and TRBJ2-7; TRBD2 aligns across 7 bases. The CDR3 runs 15 residues. The germline V gene has CDR1 MNHNY and CDR2 SVGAGI (reference sequence). The V and J ends lost 7 bases and 7 bases, in that order; junction bases with no gene match: 16. The DNA of the CDR3 is TGTGCCAGCAAAGACATGGAGCGGGGAAAGGTGGAGCAGTACTTC. It is translated as CASKDMERGKVEQYF.